This note documents a single T cell receptor (beta chain) sequence. This entry belongs to a study of blood T cell repertoires in COVID-19. Profiling relied on immunoSEQ multiplex PCR, and the TCRdb table lists in-frame clones only, not all of them. The top ten hold over 4% of the sample, which has around 110,000 clones, more than 70% seen once. Trimming stripped 3 bases from V and 11 bases from J, with 17 bases between. This CDR3 region has 14 residues. Germline assignment: CDR1 MDHEN and CDR2 SYDVKM. The J gene is TRBJ2-1, the V gene TRBV28, with D maybe TRBD2 (5 bases). Sequenced: peripheral blood. The sequence was obtained from a human donor in a cohort sampled during active COVID-19. The CDR3 DNA sequence: TGTGCCAGCAGTTTCCCAGCGGCTGGGCCAAAGCAGTTCTTC. Its protein product is CASSFPAAGPKQFF.